Presented here are 27 T cell receptor beta chains from one specimen sequenced in a study of long-term antiretroviral therapy in people with HIV. Running of the v3.0 immunoSEQ assay took place at survey level. The assay was immunoSEQ multiplex PCR, and TCRdb's table has in-frame clones only and misses some. The top ten hold approximately 4.1% of the sample, which has around 21,000 clones, about 87% seen once. The sample here was unsorted PBMCs, taken 2.1 years after starting antiretroviral therapy. The receptors stem from a man between 18 and 29 years old with HIV.

V and J are TRBV6-1 and TRBJ2-7; 7 nucleotides align to TRBD1. CDR3 length: 15 amino acids. V lost 7 bases and J lost 2; bases outside the gene matches: 11. Germline V gives CDR1 MNHNS, CDR2 SASEGT. The CDR3, as DNA: TGTGCCAGCAACTCCGACAGGGTCGGAACCTACGAGCAGTACTTC. It translates to CASNSDRVGTYEQYF.

The V call is TRBV11-3, the J call TRBJ2-3; D is tentatively TRBD1 or TRBD2 (6 bases each). Between the trimmed V and J ends, which lost 5 bases and 4 bases, there was a span of 19 bases. CDR1 is SGHNT and CDR2 is YENEEA in the germline V gene. This CDR3 spans 16 amino acids. As DNA, the CDR3 is TGTGCCAGCAGCCCAATGGGGGGCGCCCACCCAGATACGCAGTATTTT. This translates into CASSPMGGAHPDTQYF.

This rearrangement joins TRBV11-2 to TRBJ2-7; 8 bases agree with TRBD2. The CDR3 totals 14 residues. Trimming removed 4 bases from V and 2 bases from J; junction bases left unmatched: 4. In germline, CDR1 is SGHAT, CDR2 FQNNGV. Here the CDR3 DNA reads TGTGCCAGCAGCTGGACGGGAGGGGCCTACGAGCAGTACTTC. Encoded protein: CASSWTGGAYEQYF.

The sample holds one count of this clone. The genes are TRBV2 and TRBJ1-1; TRBD1 aligns across 7 bases. The CDR3 length is 15 residues. Unmatched junction bases numbered 13, after V lost 5 bases and J lost 7 bases. Germline V CDR1 and CDR2: SNHLY, FYNNEI. The CDR3 DNA follows: TGTGCCAGCAGTAGGAGAAACGGGACAGTCGTTGAAGCTTTCTTT. It is translated as CASSRRNGTVVEAFF.

Only one count was recorded for this clone. V is TRBV9 and J is TRBJ1-2, with 8 nucleotides matching TRBD1. Germline assignment: CDR1 SGDLS and CDR2 YYNGEE. The trim removed 0 bases at V and 0 bases at J, leaving 4 bases unmatched. The CDR3 extends over 16 amino acids. The CDR3 region is CASSVAGDRTNYGYTF. The CDR3 DNA follows: TGTGCCAGCAGCGTAGCTGGGGACAGGACTAACTATGGCTACACCTTC.

V is TRBV29-1 and J is TRBJ2-7, with D perhaps TRBD1 or TRBD2 (5 bases each). Trimming took 1 base from V and 2 from J, leaving 21 bases between them. Germline lookup yields CDR1 SQVTM and CDR2 ANQGSEA. This CDR3 has 17 residues. The CDR3 coding sequence is TGCAGCGTTGAAGGAGGGGTAGGCGGCGCTGGGACCTACGAGCAGTACTTC. This codes for CSVEGGVGGAGTYEQYF.

V and J are TRBV9 and TRBJ1-3, with D uncertain. V gave up 0 bases and J gave up 0 bases, with 16 bases separating them. The length of the CDR3 is 18 residues. Germline-derived CDR1 and CDR2 are SGDLS and YYNGEE. The CDR3 DNA sequence: TGTGCCAGCAGCGTAGACGCCCCCGGACTCACCTCTGGAAACACCATATATTTT. This sequence encodes CASSVDAPGLTSGNTIYF.

This chain uses TRBV5-1 with TRBJ2-6; the D gene is possibly TRBD1 (6 bases). Germline-derived CDR1 and CDR2 are SGHRS and YFSETQ. V shed 3 bases and J shed 3 bases, with 10 bases lying between them. The CDR3 extends over 15 amino acids. This CDR3 is CASSSGVVGANVLTF. DNA of the CDR3: TGCGCCAGCAGCTCAGGGGTTGTTGGGGCCAACGTCCTGACTTTC.

V is TRBV30 and J is TRBJ2-7, with no clear D. The germline CDR1 and CDR2 sequences are GTSNPN and SVGIG (reference sequence). The CDR3 is 13 amino acids. Trimming left V 3 bases short and J 6 bases short, with 15 bases between. This CDR3 reads CAWSGPEVGEQYF. The CDR3 region has the DNA TGTGCCTGGAGCGGACCCGAGGTAGGCGAGCAGTACTTC. Together with reference TRBV30 and TRBJ2-7, the CDR3 gives the full variable domain: SQTIHQWPATLVQPVGSPLSLECTVEGTSNPNLYWYRQAAGRGLQLLFYSVGIGQISSEVPQNLSASRPQDRQFILSSKKLLLSDSGFYLCAWSGPEVGEQYFGPGTRLTVT.

The chain carries TRBV5-1 and TRBJ2-5; possibly TRBD1 for D (6 bases). Trimming stripped 4 bases from V and 5 bases from J, with 18 bases between. CDR1 and CDR2 (germline): SGHRS, YFSETQ. CDR3 length: 15 amino acids. For the CDR3, the DNA is TGCGCCAGCAGCCCACTCATTCAGGGGAGCGAGACCCAGTACTTC. Its protein product is CASSPLIQGSETQYF.

The chain combines TRBV7-3 with TRBJ2-2; 7 bases map to TRBD1. CDR3 length: 13 residues. J lost 6 bases, V lost 5 bases, and 3 bases had no gene match. Germline CDR1 SGHTA, CDR2 FQGTGA. The CDR3 loop is CASSIGTAGELFF. In DNA, the CDR3 is TGTGCCAGCAGCATTGGGACAGCCGGGGAGCTGTTTTTT.

The V call is TRBV4-1, the J call TRBJ1-5; the D is unclear. The CDR3 has 14 amino acids. Trimming removed 4 bases from V and 5 bases from J, with 12 bases in between. CDR1 is MGHRA and CDR2 is YSYEKL in the germline V gene. The CDR3 here is CASSPDSPDQPQHF. CDR3 nucleotide sequence: TGCGCCAGCAGCCCGGACTCTCCGGATCAGCCCCAGCATTTT.

This clone came up a few times. The chain uses TRBV11-2 and TRBJ2-7; no reliable D call. The CDR3 has 15 residues. The ends were cut back, 3 bases at V and 0 bases at J, with 12 bases in the middle. The germline V gene has CDR1 SGHAT and CDR2 FQNNGV. The CDR3 coding sequence is TGTGCCAGCAGCTTCCCCCTCGCCAGCTCCTACGAGCAGTACTTC. Translating it yields CASSFPLASSYEQYF. The whole variable domain, filled in from reference TRBV11-2 and TRBJ2-7, reads EAGVAQSPRYKIIEKRQSVAFWCNPISGHATLYWYQQILGQGPKLLIQFQNNGVVDDSQLPKDRFSAERLKGVDSTLKIQPAKLEDSAVYLCASSFPLASSYEQYFGPGTRLTVT.

The V call is TRBV7-6, the J call TRBJ1-3; D is unclear. Germline V gives CDR1 SGHVS, CDR2 FNYEAQ. Trimming took off 5 bases at V and 0 bases at J, with 11 bases between the two ends. CDR3 length: 15 amino acids. CDR3 DNA: TGTGCCAGCAGCCTGGACTTTCTCTCTGGAAACACCATATATTTT. Protein sequence: CASSLDFLSGNTIYF.

The gene calls are TRBV27 and TRBJ2-1, with 7 nucleotides matching TRBD2. Germline V gives CDR1 MNHEY, CDR2 SMNVEV (reference sequence). The trim removed 4 bases at V and 2 bases at J, leaving 5 bases unmatched. This CDR3 has 15 residues. The CDR3 is CASSSVAGAYNEQFF. CDR3 bases: TGTGCCAGCAGTTCGGTAGCGGGCGCCTACAATGAGCAGTTCTTC.

The V gene is TRBV6-1, the J gene TRBJ1-3, with 8 positions matching TRBD1. Germline CDR1 and CDR2: MNHNS and SASEGT. The junction had 20 bases not matched to a gene; V was cut back by 10 bases and J by 0 bases. The CDR3 covers 19 residues. As DNA, the CDR3 is TGTGCCACCCGTGATTCAGGACAGGGCCTAATCATCTCTGGAAACACCATATATTTT. Amino acid sequence: CATRDSGQGLIISGNTIYF.

J is TRBJ2-7 and V is TRBV19; a possible D gene is TRBD2 (5 bases). The V end lost 5 bases, the J end lost 8 bases, and 13 bases lay between the germline ends. Germline-derived CDR1 and CDR2 are LNHDA and SQIVND (reference sequence). This CDR3 comprises 12 residues. CDR3 protein: CASSPGEFKQYF. The CDR3 DNA is TGTGCCAGTAGTCCCGGGGAGTTTAAGCAGTACTTC.

The V and J genes are TRBV11-1 and TRBJ2-1, with D tentatively TRBD2 (6 bases). The V end was cut by 1 base, the J end by 3 bases, with 16 bases between. The CDR3 runs 17 residues. Per the germline V gene, CDR1 is SGHAT and CDR2 is FQDESV (reference sequence). CDR3 nucleotides: TGTGCCAGCAGCTTAGGCCCCTCGGGGGTCTACTACAATGAGCAGTTCTTC. It specifies CASSLGPSGVYYNEQFF.

The chain uses TRBV6-1 and TRBJ2-7, with TRBD2 identical over 10 bases. The V gene's germline CDR1 is MNHNS and CDR2 SASEGT. The CDR3 length is 15 residues. The trim removed 2 bases at V and 4 bases at J, leaving 5 bases unmatched. The DNA of the CDR3 is TGTGCCAGCAGTGAATGGGATAGCGGGAGGTACGAGCAGTACTTC. This encodes CASSEWDSGRYEQYF.

CDR3 region: CASSMRTAIGVYGYTF. CDR3 in DNA: TGTGCCAGTAGTATGAGGACGGCGATAGGTGTGTATGGCTACACCTTC. This sequence joins TRBV19 and TRBJ1-2; no clear D gene. Germline values: CDR1 LNHDA, CDR2 SQIVND (reference sequence). V was cut by 3 bases and J by 5 bases, with 19 bases left in between. CDR3 length: 16 amino acids.

The CDR3 is CASTFGGQETQYF. DNA of the CDR3: TGCGCCAGCACTTTTGGAGGCCAAGAGACCCAGTACTTC. V and J are TRBV10-2 and TRBJ2-5; tentatively, D is TRBD2 (5 bases). The CDR3 loop spans 13 amino acids. Germline CDR1 is WSHSY and CDR2 is SAAADI. Trimming left V 7 bases short and J 1 base short, with 10 bases between.

J is TRBJ2-7 and V is TRBV7-9, with 10 bases aligning to TRBD2. Germline loops: CDR1 SEHNR, CDR2 FQNEAQ (reference sequence). The CDR3 is made up of 17 amino acids. J was trimmed by 6 bases and V by 2 bases; bases with no gene match: 13. CDR3 region: CASSLTRSGRPRGEQYF. DNA for the CDR3: TGTGCCAGCAGCTTAACACGTAGCGGGAGGCCGAGAGGCGAGCAGTACTTC.

This rearrangement joins TRBV15 to TRBJ2-4; D is ambiguous. Germline V lookup: CDR1 LNHNV, CDR2 YYDKDF (reference sequence). The CDR3 consists of 15 residues. V lost 3 bases to trimming and J lost 9 bases, with 18 bases between them. CDR3 in DNA: TGTGCCACCAGCAGTTCCCCCTTCGGCGACGGCATTCAGTACTTC. Its translation: CATSSSPFGDGIQYF.

The chain links TRBV2 to TRBJ2-7; 9 nucleotides match TRBD2. The V gene's germline CDR1 is SNHLY and CDR2 FYNNEI. CDR3 length: 11 residues. Trimming took 9 bases from V and 6 from J; bases not matched to a gene: 3. CDR3 bases: TGTGCCAGGGAGACTAGCGGCGAGCAGTACTTC. This codes for CARETSGEQYF.

The rearrangement joins TRBV29-1 to TRBJ2-1, with D tentatively TRBD1 or TRBD2 (6 bases each). This CDR3 region has 15 residues. CDR1 and CDR2 (germline): SQVTM, ANQGSEA. The V and J ends lost 3 bases and 4 bases respectively, with 16 bases between them. CDR3 residues: CSVDKEGGGYNEQFF. CDR3 DNA: TGCAGCGTTGACAAAGAGGGGGGCGGTTACAATGAGCAGTTCTTC.

The V call is TRBV9, the J call TRBJ2-3; perhaps TRBD2 as D (7 bases). Germline CDR1 is SGDLS and CDR2 is YYNGEE. Deletions cut 3 bases from V and 3 bases from J, with 17 bases between. The CDR3 is 16 residues long. The CDR3: CASSEEGGARTDTQYF. In DNA form, the CDR3 reads TGTGCCAGCAGCGAGGAAGGGGGGGCGAGGACAGATACGCAGTATTTT.

The rearrangement links TRBV9 to TRBJ1-5, with a tentative D call TRBD1 (5 bases). Germline V gene sequence: CDR1 SGDLS, CDR2 YYNGEE. The CDR3 has 14 amino acids. V lost 3 bases and J lost 6, with 13 bases in between. The CDR3 DNA reads TGTGCCAGCAGCGCCGAGGGGCTAAGTCAGCCCCAGCATTTT. Protein sequence: CASSAEGLSQPQHF.